The 21 T cell receptor beta chains in this list originate from one sample, sequenced in a study of cytotoxic CD8 clonotypes in ibrutinib-treated CLL. Repertoires were generated with immunoSEQ multiplex PCR, while TCRdb's copy carries only in-frame clones and drops some. The sample shows approximately 50,000 clones, 71% of them seen only once. The sample was PBMCs, taken after 12 months of ibrutinib treatment. The source of these receptors is a human donor with chronic lymphocytic leukemia.

The chain recombines TRBV4-1 with TRBJ2-7, with TRBD1 identical over 12 bases. This CDR3 spans 17 amino acids. Looked up from germline, CDR1 is MGHRA and CDR2 is YSYEKL. V lost 6 bases and J lost 6; bases outside the gene matches: 15. This chain's CDR3 is CASRLEGQGATGGEQYF. Written as DNA, the CDR3 is TGCGCCAGCAGGCTAGAGGGACAGGGGGCAACGGGGGGCGAGCAGTACTTC.

The CDR3 DNA is TGTGCCACCCGAGGAGGCGGCGGGCCATCCTACGAGCAGTACTTC. Translation: CATRGGGGPSYEQYF. The V and J genes are TRBV15 and TRBJ2-7, with D maybe TRBD2 (5 bases). Germline V gene lookup returns CDR1 LNHNV and CDR2 YYDKDF (reference sequence). V lost 8 bases, J lost 1 base, and 18 bases lay in between. This CDR3 is 15 amino acids long.

This CDR3 reads CASTPRTASTDTQYF. DNA for the CDR3: TGTGCCAGCACCCCCCGGACAGCTAGCACAGATACGCAGTATTTT. The rearrangement links TRBV6-6 to TRBJ2-3; D perhaps matches TRBD1 (6 bases). CDR1 MNHNY and CDR2 SVGAGI come from the germline V gene (reference sequence). CDR3 length: 15 residues. V lost 7 bases and J lost 0, with 14 bases in between.

The chain joins TRBV19 to TRBJ1-1; D unresolved. The length of the CDR3 is 11 residues. In germline, CDR1 is LNHDA, CDR2 SQIVND (reference sequence). Trimming cost V 8 bases and J 8 bases, with 12 bases left between them. The CDR3 loop reads CASWMGGEAFF. The DNA of the CDR3 is TGTGCCAGTTGGATGGGAGGGGAAGCTTTCTTT.

This clone was counted only a few times. The chain employs TRBV27 and TRBJ2-6; 9 bases map to TRBD1. Germline V gives CDR1 MNHEY, CDR2 SMNVEV (reference sequence). The ends lost 5 bases at V and 2 bases at J; junction bases unmatched: 7. The CDR3 loop spans 17 amino acids. CDR3 sequence (DNA): TGTGCCAGCAGTCCCTACAGGGGGCTGGCTGGGGCCAACGTCCTGACTTTC. As protein: CASSPYRGLAGANVLTF.

V is TRBV7-6 and J is TRBJ1-4; tentative D call: TRBD1 (5 bases). Germline V lookup: CDR1 SGHVS, CDR2 FNYEAQ. V gave up 2 bases and J gave up 14 bases, with 30 bases separating them. This CDR3 is built from 18 residues. CDR3 coding DNA: TGTGCCAGCAGCTTAAGGGCGCAAGGCGGGGCTTTGTGGTCTAGGCTGTTTTTT. Its translation: CASSLRAQGGALWSRLFF.

This clone appeared a few times. The rearrangement uses TRBV7-3 and TRBJ2-3; D may be TRBD2 (6 bases). There are 15 residues in the CDR3. V lost 0 bases, J lost 0 bases, and 7 bases lay in between. Germline-derived CDR1 and CDR2 are SGHTA and FQGTGA. CDR3 loop: CASSLTAGSTDTQYF. Here the CDR3 DNA reads TGTGCCAGCAGCTTAACAGCGGGTAGCACAGATACGCAGTATTTT.

V usage is TRBV5-1 and J usage is TRBJ1-2; TRBD1 aligns across 9 bases. The V gene end was trimmed by 2 bases and the J gene end by 4 bases; junction bases not matched to a gene: 6. The CDR3 is 15 amino acids. The germline gives CDR1 SGHRS, CDR2 YFSETQ. DNA for the CDR3: TGCGCCAGCAGCTTCCGGACAGGGGATTCCTATGGCTACACCTTC. It translates to CASSFRTGDSYGYTF.

This clone was counted once. The chain combines TRBV6-5 with TRBJ2-3; D tentatively fits TRBD1 or TRBD2 (5 bases each). With 5 bases removed from V and 4 bases from J, the gap between germline ends came to 10 bases. The CDR3 covers 13 residues. Germline CDR1 and CDR2: MNHEY and SVGAGI. The CDR3 nucleotides are TGTGCCAGCAGTAATTGGGGGTCAGATACGCAGTATTTT. Encoded protein: CASSNWGSDTQYF.

This clone was counted a single time. The chain joins TRBV9 to TRBJ1-1; weak D call: TRBD1 (6 bases). The CDR3 is 13 amino acids. V was cut by 6 bases and J by 3 bases, with 12 bases left in between. Germline-derived CDR1 and CDR2 are SGDLS and YYNGEE. CDR3 in DNA: TGTGCCAGCACTAGGGGGACGGACACTGAAGCTTTCTTT. Protein product: CASTRGTDTEAFF.

This clone occurred a few times. The chain is built from TRBV5-1 and TRBJ2-3; 10 bases are shared with TRBD1. V lost 4 bases, J lost 2 bases, and 7 bases stayed unmatched. The CDR3 runs 16 residues. Germline CDR1 reads SGHRS; CDR2 reads YFSETQ. The CDR3 bases are TGCGCCAGCAGCGTGGGACAGGGGACCTACACAGATACGCAGTATTTT. Protein sequence: CASSVGQGTYTDTQYF.

This chain uses TRBV10-3 with TRBJ2-7; 7 nucleotides match TRBD1. The J segment lost 2 bases and the V segment lost 9 bases, leaving 1 base of the junction unmatched. CDR1 is ENHRY, CDR2 SYGVKD, per germline. The CDR3 consists of 11 residues. The CDR3 region is CAMGTAYEQYF. CDR3 bases: TGTGCCATGGGGACAGCCTACGAGCAGTACTTC.

The CDR3 protein is CASSLALRTEASDTQYF. CDR3 bases: TGTGCCAGCAGCTTAGCGCTAAGGACAGAGGCATCGGATACGCAGTATTTT. The rearrangement uses TRBV7-9 and TRBJ2-3; TRBD1 is a possible D gene (6 bases). CDR3 length: 17 residues. CDR1 is SEHNR, CDR2 FQNEAQ, per germline (reference sequence). V lost 0 bases, J lost 6 bases, and 19 bases lay in between.

As concerns this clone: Other DNA sequences within the sample encode an identical CDR3. The V gene is TRBV7-2, the J gene TRBJ2-7; TRBD2 aligns across 8 bases. The CDR3 loop spans 15 amino acids. Trimming removed 1 base from V and 2 bases from J; junction bases left unmatched: 4. Germline CDR1 is SGHTA and CDR2 is FQGNSA. The CDR3 reads CASSLGLALTYEQYF. CDR3 nucleotide sequence: TGTGCCAGCAGCTTAGGACTAGCGCTGACCTACGAGCAGTACTTC.

The chain employs TRBV7-2 and TRBJ2-4; 9 positions match TRBD1. V shed 2 bases, J shed 1 base, and the junction held 6 bases outside the gene matches. The germline CDR1 and CDR2 sequences are SGHTA and FQGNSA. CDR3 length: 17 residues. This chain's CDR3 is CASSLWTGVTAKNIQYF. The CDR3 DNA is TGTGCCAGCAGCTTATGGACAGGGGTTACCGCCAAAAACATTCAGTACTTC. Full variable domain (rest looked up from reference TRBV7-2 and TRBJ2-4): GAGVSQSPSNKVTEKGKDVELRCDPISGHTALYWYRQSLGQGLEFLIYFQGNSAPDKSGLPSDRFSAERTGGSVSTLTIQRTQQEDSAVYLCASSLWTGVTAKNIQYFGAGTRLSVL.

The chain combines TRBV5-1 with TRBJ2-5; D unclear. The CDR3 runs 14 residues. V lost 0 bases to trimming and J lost 5 bases, with 11 bases between them. Germline CDR1 is SGHRS and CDR2 is YFSETQ. CDR3 amino acids: CASSLEQLRETQYF. The CDR3 DNA reads TGCGCCAGCAGCTTGGAACAGCTCCGGGAGACCCAGTACTTC.

The V call is TRBV4-1, the J call TRBJ2-7, with 7 bases identical to TRBD2. V was clipped by 0 bases and J by 0 bases; unmatched bases: 8. This CDR3 has 17 residues. Germline assignment: CDR1 MGHRA and CDR2 YSYEKL. CDR3 protein: CASSQDSASGVSYEQYF. In DNA, the CDR3 is TGCGCCAGCAGCCAAGATTCGGCTAGCGGAGTCTCCTACGAGCAGTACTTC.

The chain carries TRBV15 and TRBJ2-1; 11 bases map to TRBD2. Trimming removed 1 base from V and 4 bases from J; junction bases left unmatched: 6. Germline values: CDR1 LNHNV, CDR2 YYDKDF (reference sequence). The CDR3 extends over 17 amino acids. In DNA form, the CDR3 reads TGTGCCACCAGCAGAGGGGCGGGGACTAGCGGTTACAATGAGCAGTTCTTC. Protein: CATSRGAGTSGYNEQFF.

Written as DNA, the CDR3 is TGTGCCAGCAGTGTTTTAGCGGGAGTCTCCGGGGAGCTGTTTTTT. As protein: CASSVLAGVSGELFF. V is TRBV25-1 and J is TRBJ2-2; 9 bases line up with TRBD2. Germline values: CDR1 MGHDK, CDR2 SYGVNS. The CDR3 is 15 residues long. V trimming: 4 bases; J trimming: 6 bases; junction bases outside the gene matches: 6.

The chain joins TRBV30 to TRBJ2-7; TRBD2 aligns across 15 bases. Germline trimming cut 2 bases from V and 3 bases from J; bases unmatched to any gene: 8. The CDR3 contains 17 residues. Germline CDR1 and CDR2: GTSNPN and SVGIG (reference sequence). The CDR3 coding sequence is TGTGCCTGGAGTCCCGGGACTAGCGGGAGGTCGGGCTACGAGCAGTACTTC. It yields the protein CAWSPGTSGRSGYEQYF.

This sequence joins TRBV7-3 and TRBJ2-3, with D unresolved. The ends were cut back, 3 bases at V and 1 base at J, with 8 bases in the middle. CDR3 length: 14 residues. CDR1 is SGHTA, CDR2 FQGTGA, per germline. The chain's CDR3 is CASSFPQGTDTQYF. The CDR3 region has the DNA TGTGCCAGCAGCTTTCCCCAGGGCACAGATACGCAGTATTTT. Drawing the rest from reference TRBV7-3 and TRBJ2-3, the complete variable domain is GAGVSQTPSNKVTEKGKYVELRCDPISGHTALYWYRQSLGQGPEFLIYFQGTGAADDSGLPNDRFFAVRPEGSVSTLKIQRTERGDSAVYLCASSFPQGTDTQYFGPGTRLTVL.